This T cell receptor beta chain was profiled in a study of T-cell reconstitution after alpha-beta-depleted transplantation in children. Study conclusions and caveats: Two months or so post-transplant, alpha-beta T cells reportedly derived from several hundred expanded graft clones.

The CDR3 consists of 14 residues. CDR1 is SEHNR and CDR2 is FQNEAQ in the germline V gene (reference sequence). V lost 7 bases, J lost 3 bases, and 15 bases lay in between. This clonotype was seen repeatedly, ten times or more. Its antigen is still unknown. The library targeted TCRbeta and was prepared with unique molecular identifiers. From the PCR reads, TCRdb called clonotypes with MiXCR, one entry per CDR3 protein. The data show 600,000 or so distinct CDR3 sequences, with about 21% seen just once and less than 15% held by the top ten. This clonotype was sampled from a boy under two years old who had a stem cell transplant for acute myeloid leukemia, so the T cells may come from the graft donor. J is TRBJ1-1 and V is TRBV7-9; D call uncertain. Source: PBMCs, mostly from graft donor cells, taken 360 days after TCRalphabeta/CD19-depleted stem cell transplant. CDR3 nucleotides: TGTGCCAGCACACCAACCGGGATCGACACTGAAGCTTTCTTT. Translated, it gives CASTPTGIDTEAFF.